This T cell receptor (beta chain) was captured by sequencing in a study of T cells after posttransplantation cyclophosphamide. Broader study findings: Tissue-infiltrating T cells from skin or gut overlapped little with blood T cells.

As for this clone: Its antigen is unidentified.

V trimming: 5 bases; J trimming: 5 bases; junction bases outside the gene matches: 12. CDR3 length: 18 amino acids. Germline V gives CDR1 SGHDN, CDR2 FVKESK. Produced via immunoSEQ multiplex PCR; TCRdb's table is partial and in-frame only. The top ten clones hold more than 5% of a sample with 15,000 to 17,000 clones, 84% of them seen once. Sampled 1 year posttransplant, controls received myeloablative marrow transplants, methotrexate and a calcineurin inhibitor. The rearrangement links TRBV14 to TRBJ2-2; 12 bases align to TRBD2. The sequenced sample was PBMCs, obtained 371 days after allogeneic stem cell transplant with calcineurin inhibitor and methotrexate. The origin of this receptor is a male patient in his late teens or twenties who received an allogeneic stem cell transplant from a related donor, was CMV-positive, and had no GVHD. Some T cells may possibly be graft donor cells. The CDR3 sequence: CASSFTLAGGFVTGELFF. DNA of the CDR3: TGTGCCAGCAGCTTCACACTAGCGGGAGGATTCGTAACCGGGGAGCTGTTTTTT.